The TCR beta chain under discussion was sequenced for a study of blood T cell repertoires in COVID-19. Background on the study: From T cells, B-cell-depleted T cells, or PBMCs came the material, which was cDNA or gDNA.

Assay used: immunoSEQ multiplex PCR; TCRdb lists only in-frame clones, some missing. The sample holds about 380,000 clones, roughly 84% seen once. Germline V CDR1 and CDR2: SGHRS, YFSETQ. The CDR3 totals 12 residues. V lost 5 bases and J 4 bases, leaving 9 bases between the germline ends. Grouping used clinical history reported by participants in a survey and questionnaire. This receptor was obtained from a woman aged 25 to 39 who had recovered from COVID-19. This rearrangement joins TRBV5-1 to TRBJ2-5; tentatively, D is TRBD2 (5 bases). Material: PBMCs or T cells enriched from blood (not recorded which). The CDR3 nucleotides read TGCGCCAGCAGGGGTGAGGGAGAGACCCAGTACTTC. Its translation is CASRGEGETQYF. Full variable domain (missing parts from reference TRBV5-1 and TRBJ2-5): KAGVTQTPRYLIKTRGQQVTLSCSPISGHRSVSWYQQTPGQGLQFLFEYFSETQRNKGNFPGRFSGRQFSNSRSEMNVSTLELGDSALYLCASRGEGETQYFGPGTRLLVL.